The 13 T cell receptor beta chains below were found in one sample sequenced in a study of cytomegalovirus exposure and HLA in healthy donors. Here immunoSEQ multiplex PCR was the method, and the copy in TCRdb shows in-frame clones only, minus some. The sample shows around 66,000 clones, 95% to 97% of them seen only once. The specimen sequenced was PBMCs. The receptors come from a woman between 18 and 29 years old in good health and CMV-seropositive.

The gene calls are TRBV6-5 and TRBJ1-1; unclear D gene. The CDR3 sequence is 16 residues long. The V end lost 2 bases, the J end lost 3 bases, and 16 bases lay between the germline ends. Germline loops: CDR1 MNHEY, CDR2 SVGAGI. In DNA, the CDR3 is TGTGCCAGCAGTTACAACGGAGCGGGCTTGGACACTGAAGCTTTCTTT. Encoded protein: CASSYNGAGLDTEAFF.

This chain joins TRBV5-5 and TRBJ2-7; 9 bases map to TRBD1. Germline CDR1 SGHKS, CDR2 YYEKEE (reference sequence). Trimming at V came to 2 bases and at J to 5 bases, leaving 8 bases not matched to a gene. CDR3 length: 15 residues. The CDR3 sequence is CASSLWGQGGDEQYF. The CDR3 DNA reads as TGTGCCAGCAGCTTATGGGGACAGGGAGGTGACGAGCAGTACTTC.

V usage is TRBV10-2 and J usage is TRBJ2-3; D gene unclear. This CDR3 is 12 amino acids long. The germline V and J ends were trimmed by 6 bases and 6 bases, with 10 bases remaining between them. Germline V gives CDR1 WSHSY, CDR2 SAAADI. CDR3 loop: CASSATPDTQYF. The CDR3 DNA sequence: TGCGCCAGCAGCGCTACCCCCGATACGCAGTATTTT.

V gene TRBV10-3 combines with J gene TRBJ2-1; 13 bases align to TRBD2. J gave up 9 bases and V 6 bases, and 5 bases lay outside the gene matches. The CDR3 length is 14 residues. The germline gives CDR1 ENHRY, CDR2 SYGVKD. The CDR3 is CAIREGLAGTEQFF. The CDR3 coding sequence is TGTGCCATCAGAGAGGGACTAGCGGGAACTGAGCAGTTCTTC.

The rearrangement uses TRBV27 and TRBJ1-1; no clear D gene. Trimming stripped 0 bases from V and 5 bases from J, with 7 bases between. This CDR3 contains 13 residues. CDR1 is MNHEY and CDR2 is SMNVEV in the germline V gene (reference sequence). The CDR3 region is CASSLSGGTEAFF. In DNA, the CDR3 is TGTGCCAGCAGTTTATCAGGAGGGACTGAAGCTTTCTTT.

Here the CDR3 reads CASSPLGGEDTQYF. CDR3 coding DNA: TGTGCCAGCAGCCCATTAGGGGGCGAAGATACGCAGTATTTT. This chain links TRBV7-3 with TRBJ2-3, with TRBD1 matching 7 bases. The junction had 7 bases not matched to a gene; V was cut back by 5 bases and J by 5 bases. The CDR3 loop spans 14 amino acids. In germline, CDR1 is SGHTA, CDR2 FQGTGA.

This chain uses TRBV7-9 with TRBJ2-6; D gene uncertain. The CDR3 is 17 residues long. V lost 1 base and J 1 base, leaving 11 bases between the germline ends. The germline V gene has CDR1 SEHNR and CDR2 FQNEAQ (reference sequence). The CDR3 DNA reads TGTGCCAGCAGCTTAGTTCAGACTCGTTCTGGGGCCAACGTCCTGACTTTC. Translation: CASSLVQTRSGANVLTF.

The chain couples TRBV28 to TRBJ2-5; the match to TRBD1 covers 9 bases. Germline CDR1 is MDHEN and CDR2 is SYDVKM. This CDR3 comprises 16 residues. V shed 5 bases and J 5 bases; nucleotides not matched to a gene: 12. The CDR3 nucleotides are TGTGCCAGCAGTACAAGGAAACAGGGGGCGGAGGAGACCCAGTACTTC. It codes for CASSTRKQGAEETQYF.

The J gene is TRBJ2-7, the V gene TRBV28, with 7 bases that match TRBD1. The CDR3 runs 16 residues. Per the germline V gene, CDR1 is MDHEN and CDR2 is SYDVKM. Trimming cost V 6 bases and J 0 bases; bases outside gene matches: 11. The CDR3 reads CASSQNRGLHSYEQYF. CDR3 bases: TGTGCCAGCAGCCAAAACAGGGGCCTTCACTCCTACGAGCAGTACTTC. The whole variable domain, remainder taken from reference TRBV28 and TRBJ2-7, is DVKVTQSSRYLVKRTGEKVFLECVQDMDHENMFWYRQDPGLGLRLIYFSYDVKMKEKGDIPEGYSVSREKKERFSLILESASTNQTSMYLCASSQNRGLHSYEQYFGPGTRLTVT.

This clone has only one observation. The chain combines TRBV25-1 with TRBJ1-1; unclear D gene. This CDR3 has 15 residues. With 0 bases removed from V and 4 bases from J, the gap between germline ends came to 12 bases. Per the germline V gene, CDR1 is MGHDK and CDR2 is SYGVNS. The CDR3 sequence: CASSEYRGGSTEAFF. In DNA, the CDR3 is TGTGCCAGCAGTGAATATCGGGGAGGGAGCACTGAAGCTTTCTTT.

This chain uses TRBV6-5 with TRBJ2-1; 9 bases line up with TRBD2. Germline loops: CDR1 MNHEY, CDR2 SVGAGI. The CDR3 totals 16 residues. J gave up 4 bases and V 1 base, and 5 bases lay outside the gene matches. Here the CDR3 DNA reads TGTGCCAGCAGTTACTTGGCTAGCGGGGATTACAATGAGCAGTTCTTC. It yields the protein CASSYLASGDYNEQFF.

The gene calls are TRBV9 and TRBJ2-1; TRBD2 matches at 9 bases. The V gene end was trimmed by 0 bases and the J gene end by 7 bases; junction bases not matched to a gene: 14. The CDR3 is 18 residues long. CDR1 SGDLS and CDR2 YYNGEE come from the germline V gene. The CDR3 is CASSVARGGLASLNEQFF. The CDR3 DNA is TGTGCCAGCAGCGTAGCTAGGGGAGGACTAGCGTCCTTGAATGAGCAGTTCTTC.

This chain links TRBV11-2 with TRBJ1-3, with a tentative D call TRBD1 (6 bases). V lost 0 bases to trimming and J lost 9 bases, with 9 bases between them. There are 13 residues in the CDR3. Per germline, CDR1 SGHAT and CDR2 FQNNGV. CDR3 in DNA: TGTGCCAGCAGCTTAGAGAACAGGGTCACCATATATTTT. The encoded protein is CASSLENRVTIYF. Complete variable domain (other parts from reference TRBV11-2 and TRBJ1-3): EAGVAQSPRYKIIEKRQSVAFWCNPISGHATLYWYQQILGQGPKLLIQFQNNGVVDDSQLPKDRFSAERLKGVDSTLKIQPAKLEDSAVYLCASSLENRVTIYFGEGSWLTVV.